Listed here are 30 T cell receptor beta chains from one sample, sequenced in a study of cytomegalovirus exposure and HLA in healthy donors. In the PCR, 60 Vbeta and 13 Jbeta primers were used. Profiling relied on immunoSEQ multiplex PCR, and the TCRdb table lists in-frame clones only, not all of them. The repertoire consists of 150,000 or so clones, with around 83% occurring once and the leading ten covering roughly 8%. Sequenced sample: PBMCs. The receptors shown here come from a male donor in good health and CMV-seropositive.

This clone was seen a few times. The rearrangement links TRBV5-8 to TRBJ2-2; D gene ambiguous. V was cut by 5 bases and J by 6 bases, with 8 bases left in between. Per the germline V gene, CDR1 is SGHTS and CDR2 is YDEGEE. The CDR3 length is 12 residues. CDR3 protein: CASSSFSGELFF. In DNA form, the CDR3 reads TGTGCCAGCAGTTCTTTTTCCGGGGAGCTGTTTTTT.

A note on this clone: One end of the junction is discordant with germline, which a read error may explain. The chain joins TRBV30 to TRBJ2-6, with D possibly TRBD1 on 5 matching bases. This CDR3 has 14 residues. Germline-derived CDR1 and CDR2 are GTSNPN and SVGIG (reference sequence). The CDR3 here is CAWSGTGGANGLTF. The CDR3 nucleotides are TGTGCCTGGAGCGGCACAGGTGGGGCCAACGGCCTGACTTTC.

The chain carries TRBV30 and TRBJ1-4, with 10 bases identical to TRBD1. J gave up 14 bases and V 5 bases, and 5 bases lay outside the gene matches. The CDR3 loop spans 11 amino acids. Looked up from germline, CDR1 is GTSNPN and CDR2 is SVGIG (reference sequence). CDR3 sequence (DNA): TGTGCCTGGCGGACAGGGGGACTTCTGTTTTTT. Translated, it gives CAWRTGGLLFF.

The rearrangement links TRBV7-9 to TRBJ2-5, with 9 positions matching TRBD2. This CDR3 is built from 16 residues. The ends lost 3 bases at V and 4 bases at J; junction bases unmatched: 9. The germline gives CDR1 SEHNR, CDR2 FQNEAQ (reference sequence). The CDR3 here is CASSLSSGGQRETQYF. The DNA for the CDR3 is TGTGCCAGCAGCTTGAGTAGCGGGGGCCAGAGAGAGACCCAGTACTTC.

The chain uses TRBV25-1 and TRBJ2-1; 10 nucleotides agree with TRBD2. This CDR3 has 14 residues. Germline CDR1 and CDR2: MGHDK and SYGVNS. With V trimmed by 6 bases and J by 2 bases, 1 base remained unmatched. CDR3 region: CASRLAGTYNEQFF. The CDR3 DNA reads as TGTGCCAGCAGACTAGCGGGGACCTACAATGAGCAGTTCTTC.

The chain joins TRBV30 to TRBJ2-7; no firm D call. The V and J ends lost 0 bases and 4 bases respectively, with 7 bases between them. Germline CDR1 GTSNPN, CDR2 SVGIG (reference sequence). CDR3 length: 12 amino acids. CDR3 sequence reads: CAWSVRWYEQYF. CDR3 nucleotide sequence: TGTGCCTGGAGTGTACGGTGGTACGAGCAGTACTTC.

V usage is TRBV27 and J usage is TRBJ1-3; 7 bases line up with TRBD1. V shed 5 bases, J shed 5 bases, and the junction held 9 bases outside the gene matches. Germline V CDR1 and CDR2: MNHEY, SMNVEV (reference sequence). CDR3 size: 15 residues. Here the CDR3 DNA reads TGTGCCAGCAGTCCCTCGACAGGGAAGAGAAACACCATATATTTT. It is translated as CASSPSTGKRNTIYF.

With regard to this clone: At one end the junction does not follow the germline gene, possibly because of a read error. This chain uses TRBV4-1 with TRBJ2-3; 9 bases match TRBD2. The CDR3 is made up of 13 amino acids. From germline, CDR1 is MGHRA and CDR2 YSYEKL. The CDR3 here is CASSQDVLAGWNF. In DNA, the CDR3 is TGCGCCAGCAGCCAAGACGTCCTAGCGGGGTGGAATTTT.

This clone was seen a few times. The V call is TRBV5-1, the J call TRBJ2-7; TRBD2 matches at 10 bases. V was clipped by 4 bases and J by 3 bases; unmatched bases: 7. Per the germline V gene, CDR1 is SGHRS and CDR2 is YFSETQ. This CDR3 is built from 15 residues. CDR3 residues: CASSQGGLALYEQYF. The DNA of the CDR3 is TGCGCCAGCAGCCAAGGGGGACTAGCGCTCTACGAGCAGTACTTC.

The chain joins TRBV7-2 to TRBJ2-5; 7 bases align to TRBD1. The trim removed 3 bases at V and 5 bases at J, leaving 6 bases unmatched. The CDR3 covers 14 residues. The germline CDR1 and CDR2 sequences are SGHTA and FQGNSA. This CDR3 reads CASSFDRDRETQYF. The CDR3 DNA is TGTGCCAGCAGCTTCGACAGGGATCGGGAGACCCAGTACTTC.

The gene calls are TRBV5-1 and TRBJ1-1, with a weak D call TRBD1 (5 bases). The CDR3 loop spans 14 amino acids. Trimming pared 2 bases from V and 4 bases from J, leaving 12 bases between. In germline, CDR1 is SGHRS, CDR2 YFSETQ. The CDR3 bases are TGCGCCAGCAGCTTAGCCGGGGGGAGCACTGAAGCTTTCTTT. Protein product: CASSLAGGSTEAFF.

The CDR3 region is CASSESIWSNQPQHF. CDR3 DNA: TGTGCCAGCAGTGAATCTATTTGGAGTAATCAGCCCCAGCATTTT. The V and J genes are TRBV25-1 and TRBJ1-5; no reliable D call. V shed 1 base and J shed 4 bases, with 11 bases lying between them. This CDR3 has 15 amino acids. The germline V gene has CDR1 MGHDK and CDR2 SYGVNS.

For this clone: Other nucleotide sequences from this sample produce the same CDR3. The chain employs TRBV28 and TRBJ1-2; a possible D gene is TRBD1 (5 bases). With 2 bases removed from V and 3 bases from J, the gap between germline ends came to 7 bases. The CDR3 sequence is 13 residues long. CDR1 is MDHEN and CDR2 is SYDVKM in the germline V gene. CDR3: CASSLGRDYGYTF. In DNA, the CDR3 is TGTGCCAGCAGTTTAGGCAGGGACTATGGCTACACCTTC.

The CDR3 nucleotides are TGTGCCAGCAGTAGAGGGGGACTAGCGGGAAACAATGAGCAGTTCTTC. Translation gives CASSRGGLAGNNEQFF. The chain has TRBV6-6 and TRBJ2-1; 13 nucleotides align to TRBD2. The CDR3 has 16 amino acids. CDR1 is MNHNY and CDR2 is SVGAGI in the germline V gene (reference sequence). Trimming cost V 5 bases and J 5 bases; bases outside gene matches: 6.

This chain connects TRBV5-1 to TRBJ2-6; 10 bases are a match to TRBD1. Germline loops: CDR1 SGHRS, CDR2 YFSETQ. The CDR3 has 17 amino acids. The J segment lost 1 base and the V segment lost 4 bases, leaving 5 bases of the junction unmatched. The CDR3 DNA sequence: TGCGCCAGCAGCACGGGACAGGGGAATTCTGGGGCCAACGTCCTGACTTTC. Amino acid sequence: CASSTGQGNSGANVLTF.

This clone is termed medium-sized (0.01 to 0.1%). J is TRBJ2-1 and V is TRBV19; D might be TRBD2 (7 bases). The CDR3 extends over 14 amino acids. Germline CDR1 LNHDA, CDR2 SQIVND (reference sequence). Trimming took off 9 bases at V and 3 bases at J, with 15 bases between the two ends. This chain's CDR3 is CASQKGGDYNEQFF. The CDR3 DNA sequence: TGTGCCAGCCAAAAAGGGGGGGACTACAATGAGCAGTTCTTC.

This chain connects TRBV9 to TRBJ1-5, with D perhaps matching TRBD1 (6 bases). The V end was cut by 0 bases, the J end by 4 bases, with 8 bases between. The CDR3 length is 14 residues. CDR1 is SGDLS and CDR2 is YYNGEE in the germline V gene. For the CDR3, the DNA is TGTGCCAGCAGCGTAGGGGACATTAATCAGCCCCAGCATTTT. Protein sequence: CASSVGDINQPQHF.

This clone showed up just once. J is TRBJ1-6 and V is TRBV27; the D gene is possibly TRBD1 (6 bases). Germline loops: CDR1 MNHEY, CDR2 SMNVEV (reference sequence). The CDR3 has 17 amino acids. Trimming shortened V by 6 bases and J by 1 base, and 16 bases separated the two germline ends. The CDR3 coding sequence is TGTGCCAGCAGGGTCCGACAGGCGGTTTCCTATAATTCACCCCTCCACTTT. It is translated as CASRVRQAVSYNSPLHF.

This chain joins TRBV2 and TRBJ2-7; TRBD2 aligns across 9 bases. Trimming at V came to 8 bases and at J to 8 bases, leaving 10 bases not matched to a gene. The germline gives CDR1 SNHLY, CDR2 FYNNEI. This CDR3 has 13 residues. The CDR3 sequence: CASRGLARPKQYF. Here the CDR3 DNA reads TGTGCCAGCCGCGGACTAGCGAGGCCCAAGCAGTACTTC.

The chain links TRBV9 to TRBJ2-1; TRBD2 agrees at 9 bases. The CDR3 loop spans 18 amino acids. Germline CDR1 reads SGDLS; CDR2 reads YYNGEE. The ends lost 4 bases at V and 6 bases at J; junction bases unmatched: 17. In DNA form, the CDR3 reads TGTGCCAGCAGCCCGTTCGCCCTTAGCGGGAGTAGTAGCAATGAGCAGTTCTTC. Its translation is CASSPFALSGSSSNEQFF.

A single count supports this clone. The chain joins TRBV7-2 to TRBJ2-2; TRBD2 matches at 11 bases. Germline loops: CDR1 SGHTA, CDR2 FQGNSA. The CDR3 is 19 amino acids. V dropped 5 bases and J dropped 4; count of bases not matched to a gene: 15. CDR3 in amino acids: CASSPVVAGGRLGTGELFF. CDR3 bases: TGTGCCAGCAGCCCCGTAGTAGCGGGAGGGCGTTTGGGCACCGGGGAGCTGTTTTTT. Full variable domain (rest looked up from reference TRBV7-2 and TRBJ2-2): GAGVSQSPSNKVTEKGKDVELRCDPISGHTALYWYRQSLGQGLEFLIYFQGNSAPDKSGLPSDRFSAERTGGSVSTLTIQRTQQEDSAVYLCASSPVVAGGRLGTGELFFGEGSRLTVL.

The rearrangement links TRBV30 to TRBJ2-1; D is possibly TRBD2 (6 bases). The length of the CDR3 is 17 residues. The V gene lost 0 bases and the J gene lost 1 base, with 16 bases spanning the gap. Germline CDR1 GTSNPN, CDR2 SVGIG (reference sequence). The CDR3 loop is CAWSVRGGKPSYNEQFF. CDR3 coding DNA: TGTGCCTGGAGTGTACGAGGCGGGAAACCTTCCTACAATGAGCAGTTCTTC.

The rearrangement joins TRBV7-9 to TRBJ1-5, with D hard to call. The V gene lost 3 bases and the J gene lost 1 base, with 7 bases spanning the gap. CDR3 length: 14 amino acids. CDR1 SEHNR and CDR2 FQNEAQ come from the germline V gene (reference sequence). The CDR3 nucleotides read TGTGCCAGCAGCTTCGATAGCAGCAATCAGCCCCAGCATTTT. Translated: CASSFDSSNQPQHF.

The chain joins TRBV7-2 to TRBJ1-2, with 7 positions matching TRBD1. The J segment lost 8 bases and the V segment lost 2 bases, leaving 5 bases of the junction unmatched. In germline, CDR1 is SGHTA, CDR2 FQGNSA. The CDR3 length is 13 residues. The CDR3 DNA reads TGTGCCAGCAGCTTAAATCAGGGGGAGGGCTACACCTTC. It codes for CASSLNQGEGYTF.

The chain's CDR3 is CASSLTGGAGGYTF. CDR3 nucleotides: TGTGCCAGCAGCTTGACAGGGGGCGCAGGGGGCTACACCTTC. The V call is TRBV7-9, the J call TRBJ1-2; TRBD1 matches 10 bases. The CDR3 is made up of 14 amino acids. The V gene end was trimmed by 3 bases and the J gene end by 8 bases; junction bases not matched to a gene: 6. Germline lookup yields CDR1 SEHNR and CDR2 FQNEAQ (reference sequence).

V and J are TRBV18 and TRBJ2-5, with TRBD1 matching 7 bases. This CDR3 comprises 16 residues. V shed 8 bases, J shed 2 bases, and the junction held 14 bases outside the gene matches. CDR1 is KGHSH and CDR2 is LQKENI in the germline V gene. CDR3 in DNA: TGTGCCAGCCATTCCCCGGGACAGAGCACACAAGAGACCCAGTACTTC. This translates into CASHSPGQSTQETQYF.

The V and J genes are TRBV6-6 and TRBJ1-5; 10 positions match TRBD1. Trimming at V came to 5 bases and at J to 5 bases, leaving 3 bases not matched to a gene. The CDR3 contains 14 residues. CDR1 is MNHNY, CDR2 SVGAGI, per germline (reference sequence). This chain's CDR3 is CASSMDRGDQPQHF. The DNA of the CDR3 is TGTGCCAGCAGTATGGACAGGGGGGATCAGCCCCAGCATTTT.

The sample holds a few counts of this clone. V and J are TRBV29-1 and TRBJ2-5, with D perhaps TRBD2 (6 bases). The CDR3 covers 12 residues. V was clipped by 6 bases and J by 5 bases, with 13 bases between them. Germline V gene data show CDR1 as SQVTM and CDR2 as ANQGSEA. DNA of the CDR3: TGCAGCGTCCGGGAGATACTGGAGACCCAGTACTTC. Its translation: CSVREILETQYF.

The chain employs TRBV28 and TRBJ2-1; unclear D gene. Deletions cut 4 bases from V and 0 bases from J, with 7 bases between. Germline V gene sequence: CDR1 MDHEN, CDR2 SYDVKM. The CDR3 totals 14 residues. In DNA form, the CDR3 reads TGTGCCAGCAGTTCACGCAGCTCCTACAATGAGCAGTTCTTC. Translation: CASSSRSSYNEQFF. Complete variable domain (other parts from reference TRBV28 and TRBJ2-1): DVKVTQSSRYLVKRTGEKVFLECVQDMDHENMFWYRQDPGLGLRLIYFSYDVKMKEKGDIPEGYSVSREKKERFSLILESASTNQTSMYLCASSSRSSYNEQFFGPGTRLTVL.

This chain links TRBV30 with TRBJ2-7; 8 bases line up with TRBD2. This CDR3 comprises 15 residues. V trimming: 2 bases; J trimming: 3 bases; junction bases outside the gene matches: 9. The germline CDR1 and CDR2 sequences are GTSNPN and SVGIG (reference sequence). CDR3 amino acids: CAWSRSGGGYYEQYF. The CDR3 DNA sequence: TGTGCCTGGAGTAGGAGCGGGGGAGGATACTACGAGCAGTACTTC.